These 9 T cell receptor beta chains were sequenced from one sample in a study of T cells in Graves' hyperthyroidism and ophthalmopathy. RNA transcripts gave rise to amplified TCR beta CDR3 regions. HTBI primers were used for first-round RT-PCR of the TCR CDR3. TCRdb redid the calling of the multiplex PCR reads with MiXCR, one entry per CDR3 protein. The data contain 500,000 to 700,000 distinct CDR3 sequences, 15% to 20% of them singletons. The material sequenced was blood. The receptors derive from a woman younger than 30 with Graves' hyperthyroidism.

J is TRBJ2-1 and V is TRBV5-4; 9 bases are a match to TRBD2. The CDR3 covers 18 residues. V lost 3 bases and J lost 4; bases outside the gene matches: 14. Germline assignment: CDR1 SGHNT and CDR2 YYREEE (reference sequence). The CDR3 loop is CASSSGTSHIGAYNEQFF. Here the CDR3 DNA reads TGTGCCAGCAGCTCCGGGACTAGCCACATTGGGGCTTACAATGAGCAGTTCTTC.

At least ten counts were recorded for this clonotype. The chain employs TRBV20-1 and TRBJ1-1; possibly TRBD1 for D (5 bases). The CDR3 is made up of 14 amino acids. Germline V gives CDR1 DFQATT, CDR2 SNEGSKA (reference sequence). Trimming took 0 bases from V and 1 from J, leaving 9 bases between them. The CDR3 DNA reads as TGCAGTGCTAGAGACAACAGGAAGAACACTGAAGCTTTCTTT. The encoded protein is CSARDNRKNTEAFF.

In this sample, this clonotype turned up many times. The chain couples TRBV7-9 to TRBJ2-3; 10 bases match TRBD2. Germline values: CDR1 SEHNR, CDR2 FQNEAQ (reference sequence). Losses at the gene ends were 8 bases for V and 6 bases for J; bases not matched to a gene: 8. This CDR3 comprises 14 residues. The CDR3 DNA reads as TGTGCCAGCGGGCTAGCGGGGGAGCGTGATACGCAGTATTTT. It encodes CASGLAGERDTQYF.

This clonotype was counted a few times. CDR3 sequence reads: CAWNRGVGIQYF. CDR3 coding DNA: TGTGCCTGGAACAGGGGCGTCGGCATTCAGTACTTC. The rearrangement links TRBV30 to TRBJ2-4; 7 nucleotides align to TRBD1. The CDR3 is made up of 12 amino acids. Germline CDR1 is GTSNPN and CDR2 is SVGIG (reference sequence). Trimming removed 4 bases from V and 9 bases from J; junction bases left unmatched: 6.

This clonotype has a handful of counts. The J gene is TRBJ1-2, the V gene TRBV20-1; 8 positions agree with TRBD1. The CDR3 totals 15 residues. J lost 8 bases, V lost 6 bases, and 17 bases had no gene match. In germline, CDR1 is DFQATT, CDR2 SNEGSKA (reference sequence). Here the CDR3 DNA reads TGCAGTGCCCAAGGACAGGGCAGTAGGGGGAGAGGCTACACCTTC. Amino acids: CSAQGQGSRGRGYTF.

This clonotype was seen only a few times. The chain couples TRBV29-1 to TRBJ2-2, with D maybe TRBD1 (7 bases). Trimming stripped 5 bases from V and 2 bases from J, with 15 bases between. The CDR3 has 15 amino acids. Per the germline V gene, CDR1 is SQVTM and CDR2 is ANQGSEA. CDR3 residues: CSVRETGINTGELFF. Here the CDR3 DNA reads TGCAGCGTTCGGGAGACAGGGATTAACACCGGGGAGCTGTTTTTT.

This clonotype has more than one count but fewer than ten. This sequence joins TRBV29-1 and TRBJ2-7, with TRBD1 as a possible D gene (6 bases). The CDR3 is made up of 12 amino acids. From germline, CDR1 is SQVTM and CDR2 ANQGSEA. The V gene lost 7 bases and the J gene lost 3 bases, with 13 bases spanning the gap. CDR3 residues: CSATGTFYEQYF. The CDR3 DNA is TGCAGCGCCACAGGGACCTTCTACGAGCAGTACTTC.

The chain uses TRBV9 and TRBJ2-7, with D possibly matching TRBD2 (6 bases). V was pared by 0 bases and J by 6 bases, with 10 bases between. From germline, CDR1 is SGDLS and CDR2 YYNGEE. The CDR3 runs 13 residues. The chain's CDR3 is CASSVDPAGEQYF. The CDR3 region has the DNA TGTGCCAGCAGCGTAGATCCAGCGGGCGAGCAGTACTTC.

This clonotype has a count of ten or more. The chain employs TRBV7-9 and TRBJ2-7, with 7 positions matching TRBD1. V lost 4 bases, J lost 3 bases, and 9 bases stayed unmatched. Germline lookup yields CDR1 SEHNR and CDR2 FQNEAQ (reference sequence). This CDR3 has 15 residues. The CDR3 bases are TGTGCCAGCAGCTATCGGGGACAGCAGAACTACGAGCAGTACTTC. Translating it yields CASSYRGQQNYEQYF.